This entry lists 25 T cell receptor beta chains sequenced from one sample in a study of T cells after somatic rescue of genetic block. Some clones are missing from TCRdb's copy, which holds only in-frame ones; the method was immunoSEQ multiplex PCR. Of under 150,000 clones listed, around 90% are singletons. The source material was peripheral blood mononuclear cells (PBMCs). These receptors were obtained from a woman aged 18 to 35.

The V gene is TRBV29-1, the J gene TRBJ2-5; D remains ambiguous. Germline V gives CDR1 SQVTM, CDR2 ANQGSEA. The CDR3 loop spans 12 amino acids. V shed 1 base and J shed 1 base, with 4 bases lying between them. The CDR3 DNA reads TGCAGCGTTGAAGGGGTCCAAGAGACCCAGTACTTC. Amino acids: CSVEGVQETQYF. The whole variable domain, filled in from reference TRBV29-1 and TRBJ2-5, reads SAVISQKPSRDICQRGTSLTIQCQVDSQVTMMFWYRQQPGQSLTLIATANQGSEATYESGFVIDKFPISRPNLTFSTLTVSNMSPEDSSIYLCSVEGVQETQYFGPGTRLLVL.

CDR3 residues: CASSLASDGVRYF. CDR3 in DNA: TGTGCCAGCAGCTTAGCTTCGGACGGCGTGCGGTACTTC. J is TRBJ2-7 and V is TRBV11-3, with D hard to call. The CDR3 spans 13 residues. V lost 1 base and J lost 12, with 16 bases in between. Germline CDR1 reads SGHNT; CDR2 reads YENEEA.

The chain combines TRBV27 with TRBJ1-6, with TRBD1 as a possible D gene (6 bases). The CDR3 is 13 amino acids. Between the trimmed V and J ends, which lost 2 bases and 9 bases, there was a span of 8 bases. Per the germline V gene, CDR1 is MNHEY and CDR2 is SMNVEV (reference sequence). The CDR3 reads CASSLGGGSPLHF. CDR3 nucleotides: TGTGCCAGCAGTTTAGGGGGCGGTTCACCCCTCCACTTT.

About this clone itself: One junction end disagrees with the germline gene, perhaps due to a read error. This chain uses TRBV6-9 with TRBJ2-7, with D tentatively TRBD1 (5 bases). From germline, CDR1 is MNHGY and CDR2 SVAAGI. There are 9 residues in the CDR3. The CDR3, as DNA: TGTGCCAGCACCGGACATGCGGACTTC. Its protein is CASTGHADF.

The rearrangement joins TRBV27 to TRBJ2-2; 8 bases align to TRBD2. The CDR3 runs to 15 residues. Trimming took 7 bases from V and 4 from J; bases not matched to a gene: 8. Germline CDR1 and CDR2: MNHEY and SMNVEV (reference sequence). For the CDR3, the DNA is TGTGCCAGCAAACATGCGGGAGGATCCACCGGGGAGCTGTTTTTT. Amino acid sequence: CASKHAGGSTGELFF.

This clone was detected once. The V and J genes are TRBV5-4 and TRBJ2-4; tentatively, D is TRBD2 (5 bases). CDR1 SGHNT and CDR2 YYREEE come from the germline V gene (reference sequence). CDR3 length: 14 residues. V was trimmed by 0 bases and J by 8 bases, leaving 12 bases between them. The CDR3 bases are TGTGCCAGCAGCTTGGGCTCGGGATGGGACATTCAGTACTTC. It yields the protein CASSLGSGWDIQYF.

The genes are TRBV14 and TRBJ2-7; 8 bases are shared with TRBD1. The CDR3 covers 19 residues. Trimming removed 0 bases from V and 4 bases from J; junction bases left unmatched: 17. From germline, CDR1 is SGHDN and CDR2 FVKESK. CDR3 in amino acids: CASSQDTGYLGTGHYEQYF. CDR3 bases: TGTGCCAGCAGCCAAGATACCGGATACTTGGGGACAGGTCATTACGAGCAGTACTTC. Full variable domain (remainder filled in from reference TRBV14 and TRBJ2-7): EAGVTQFPSHSVIEKGQTVTLRCDPISGHDNLYWYRRVMGKEIKFLLHFVKESKQDESGMPNNRFLAERTGGTYSTLKVQPAELEDSGVYFCASSQDTGYLGTGHYEQYFGPGTRLTVT.

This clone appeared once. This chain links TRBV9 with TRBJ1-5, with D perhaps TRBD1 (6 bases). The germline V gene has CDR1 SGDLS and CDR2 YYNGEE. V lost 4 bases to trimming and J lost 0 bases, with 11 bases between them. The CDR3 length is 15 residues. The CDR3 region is CASSSQGYSNQPQHF. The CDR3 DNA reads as TGTGCCAGCAGCTCACAGGGTTATAGCAATCAGCCCCAGCATTTT. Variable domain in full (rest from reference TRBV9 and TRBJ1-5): DSGVTQTPKHLITATGQRVTLRCSPRSGDLSVYWYQQSLDQGLQFLIQYYNGEERAKGNILERFSAQQFPDLHSELNLSSLELGDSALYFCASSSQGYSNQPQHFGDGTRLSIL.

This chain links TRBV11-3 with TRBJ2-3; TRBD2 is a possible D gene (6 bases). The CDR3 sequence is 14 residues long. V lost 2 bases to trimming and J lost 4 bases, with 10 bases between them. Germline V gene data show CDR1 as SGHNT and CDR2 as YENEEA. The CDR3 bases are TGTGCCAGCAGCTTATCACTAGCCTCAGATACGCAGTATTTT. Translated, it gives CASSLSLASDTQYF.

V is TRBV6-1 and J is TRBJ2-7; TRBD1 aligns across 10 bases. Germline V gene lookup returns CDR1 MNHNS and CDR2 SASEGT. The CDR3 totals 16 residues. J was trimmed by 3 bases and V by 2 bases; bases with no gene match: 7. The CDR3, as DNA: TGTGCCAGCAGTGAAAGGCGGGGACAGGGGAACTACGAGCAGTACTTC. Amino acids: CASSERRGQGNYEQYF.

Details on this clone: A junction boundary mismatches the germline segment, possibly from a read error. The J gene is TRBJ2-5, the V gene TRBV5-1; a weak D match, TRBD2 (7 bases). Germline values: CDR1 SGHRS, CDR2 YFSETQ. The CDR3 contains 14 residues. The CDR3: CASTLGGAQETQYF. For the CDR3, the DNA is TGCGCCAGCACCTTGGGGGGGGCACAAGAGACCCAGTACTTC.

In DNA, the CDR3 is TGTGCCAGCAGCGCAGGACAGACACTCTTCTACGAGCAGTACTTC. As protein: CASSAGQTLFYEQYF. This sequence joins TRBV9 and TRBJ2-7; TRBD1 might be the D (6 bases). This CDR3 is 15 amino acids long. Germline loops: CDR1 SGDLS, CDR2 YYNGEE. The V and J ends lost 3 bases and 3 bases respectively, with 16 bases between them.

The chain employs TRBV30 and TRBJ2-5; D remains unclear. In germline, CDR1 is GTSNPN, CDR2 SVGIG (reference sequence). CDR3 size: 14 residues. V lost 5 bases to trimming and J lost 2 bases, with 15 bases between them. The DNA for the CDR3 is TGTGCCTGGGCGGAGCACTTCCTTCAAGAGACCCAGTACTTC. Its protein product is CAWAEHFLQETQYF.

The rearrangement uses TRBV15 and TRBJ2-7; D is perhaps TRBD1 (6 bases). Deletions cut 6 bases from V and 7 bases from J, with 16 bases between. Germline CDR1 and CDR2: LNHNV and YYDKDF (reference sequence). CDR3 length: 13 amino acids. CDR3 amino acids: CATSLGAMGEQYF. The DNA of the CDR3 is TGTGCCACCAGTCTGGGGGCGATGGGGGAGCAGTACTTC.

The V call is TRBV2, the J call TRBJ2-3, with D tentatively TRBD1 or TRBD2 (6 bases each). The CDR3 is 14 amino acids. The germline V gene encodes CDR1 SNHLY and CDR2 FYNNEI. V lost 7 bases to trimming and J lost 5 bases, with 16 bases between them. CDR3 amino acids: CASTLQGGGDTQYF. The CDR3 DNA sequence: TGTGCCAGCACCCTACAGGGAGGAGGAGATACGCAGTATTTT.

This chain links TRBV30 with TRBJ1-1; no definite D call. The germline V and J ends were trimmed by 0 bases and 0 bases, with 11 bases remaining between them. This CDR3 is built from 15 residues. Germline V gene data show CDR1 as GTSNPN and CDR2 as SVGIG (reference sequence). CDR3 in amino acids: CAWSVRRQLNTEAFF. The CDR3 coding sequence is TGTGCCTGGAGTGTACGGCGGCAGCTGAACACTGAAGCTTTCTTT.

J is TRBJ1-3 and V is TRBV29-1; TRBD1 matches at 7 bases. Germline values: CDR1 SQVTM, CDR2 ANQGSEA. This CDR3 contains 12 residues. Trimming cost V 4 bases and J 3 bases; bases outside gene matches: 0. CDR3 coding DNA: TGCAGCGTTGGACAGGGTGGAAACACCATATATTTT. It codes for CSVGQGGNTIYF.

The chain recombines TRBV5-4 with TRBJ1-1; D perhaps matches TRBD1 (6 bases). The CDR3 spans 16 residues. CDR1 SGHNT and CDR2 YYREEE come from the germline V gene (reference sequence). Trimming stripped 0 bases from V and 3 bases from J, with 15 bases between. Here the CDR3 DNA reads TGTGCCAGCAGCTTGGCTCGGGTAAAGGGGGACACTGAAGCTTTCTTT. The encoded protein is CASSLARVKGDTEAFF.

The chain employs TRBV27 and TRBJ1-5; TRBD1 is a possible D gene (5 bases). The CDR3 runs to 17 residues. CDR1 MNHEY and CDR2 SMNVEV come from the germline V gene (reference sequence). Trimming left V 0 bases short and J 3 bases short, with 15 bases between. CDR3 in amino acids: CASSLSGHRSPNQPQHF. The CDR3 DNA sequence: TGTGCCAGCAGTTTATCTGGACACCGAAGCCCCAATCAGCCCCAGCATTTT.

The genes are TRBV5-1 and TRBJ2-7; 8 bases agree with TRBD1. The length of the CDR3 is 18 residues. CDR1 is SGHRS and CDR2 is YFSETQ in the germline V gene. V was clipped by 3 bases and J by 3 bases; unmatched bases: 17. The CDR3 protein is CASSSEGAGGLRFYEQYF. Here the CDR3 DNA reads TGCGCCAGCAGCTCAGAAGGGGCAGGGGGCTTGAGGTTCTACGAGCAGTACTTC.

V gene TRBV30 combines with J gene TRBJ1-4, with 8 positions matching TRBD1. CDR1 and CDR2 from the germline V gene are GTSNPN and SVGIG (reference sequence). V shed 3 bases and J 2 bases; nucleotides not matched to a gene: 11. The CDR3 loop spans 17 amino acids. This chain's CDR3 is CAWSGGQGVWTNEKLFF. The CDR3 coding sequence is TGTGCCTGGAGCGGTGGACAGGGCGTTTGGACTAATGAAAAACTGTTTTTT.

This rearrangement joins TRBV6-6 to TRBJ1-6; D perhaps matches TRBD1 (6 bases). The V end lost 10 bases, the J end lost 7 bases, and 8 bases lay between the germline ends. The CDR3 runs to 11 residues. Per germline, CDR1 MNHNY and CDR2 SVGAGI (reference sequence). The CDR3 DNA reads TGTGCCACCGGACAGAATTCACCCCTCCACTTT. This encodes CATGQNSPLHF.

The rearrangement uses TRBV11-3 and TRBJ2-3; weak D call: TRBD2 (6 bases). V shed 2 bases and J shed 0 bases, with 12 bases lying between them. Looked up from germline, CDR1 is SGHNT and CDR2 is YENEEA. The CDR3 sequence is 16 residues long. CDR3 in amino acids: CASSLRRGSSTDTQYF. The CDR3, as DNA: TGTGCCAGCAGCTTAAGGCGGGGTTCTAGCACAGATACGCAGTATTTT.

CDR3 coding DNA: TGTGCCATCAGGGATTTATGGGATACTGAAGCTTTCTTT. This sequence encodes CAIRDLWDTEAFF. The V and J genes are TRBV10-3 and TRBJ1-1, with D hard to call. The CDR3 loop spans 13 amino acids. CDR1 is ENHRY and CDR2 is SYGVKD in the germline V gene. Trimming removed 6 bases from V and 5 bases from J, with 13 bases in between.

The CDR3 here is CASGNVEAFF. Here the CDR3 DNA reads TGTGCCAGCGGCAACGTTGAAGCTTTCTTT. The chain couples TRBV7-2 to TRBJ1-1; no clear D. Trimming left V 8 bases short and J 7 bases short, with 8 bases between. This CDR3 comprises 10 residues. CDR1 and CDR2 from the germline V gene are SGHTA and FQGNSA.